One sample yielded the 3 T cell receptor beta chains listed below, sequenced in a study of OX40 agonist ivuxolimab in advanced cancers. The protocol was immunoSEQ multiplex PCR, while the TCRdb copy is restricted to in-frame clones and leaves out a portion. The table lists tens of thousands of clones, 85% to 90% of them singletons. Sequencing was performed on CD4+ or CD8+ T cells sorted from blood, taken in a trial of the OX40 agonist ivuxolimab. The receptors come from an adult with an advanced solid tumor such as melanoma, head and neck, liver or kidney cancer.

The chain employs TRBV27 and TRBJ2-3; D gene unclear. Germline CDR1 and CDR2: MNHEY and SMNVEV (reference sequence). Trimming took off 7 bases at V and 6 bases at J, with 14 bases between the two ends. CDR3 length equals 13 residues. The CDR3 DNA is TGTGCCAGCACCTCAATGGGTAGCGATACGCAGTATTTT. The encoded protein is CASTSMGSDTQYF.

This chain connects TRBV6-5 to TRBJ1-2; TRBD1 agrees at 9 bases. The germline V gene encodes CDR1 MNHEY and CDR2 SVGAGI. The CDR3 is 15 amino acids. After removal of 3 bases from V and 6 bases from J, the junction contained 8 bases not matched to a gene. The CDR3 coding sequence is TGTGCCAGCAGTTATATCGGGACAGGGATAAATGGCTACACCTTC. Encoded protein: CASSYIGTGINGYTF.

The chain uses TRBV4-1 and TRBJ2-2, with 13 bases matching TRBD2. Trimming at V came to 3 bases and at J to 5 bases, leaving 3 bases not matched to a gene. Germline loops: CDR1 MGHRA, CDR2 YSYEKL. CDR3 length: 16 residues. CDR3 DNA sequence: TGCGCCAGCAGCCAGGCGGGACTAGCGGGAACCGGGGAGCTGTTTTTT. Its protein is CASSQAGLAGTGELFF.